The T cell receptor (beta chain) under discussion was sequenced for a study of blood T cell repertoires in COVID-19. In the study overall: Acute and convalescent COVID-19 samples came from the United States, Italy and Spain. T cells, B-cell-depleted T cells, or PBMCs provided the cDNA or gDNA that served as material.

In the authors' workflow: Estimation of nucleated cell counts relied on the amplification of reference gene primers. TCRdb's table, derived via immunoSEQ multiplex PCR, lists solely in-frame clones and lacks some. V and J calls and clone size are as listed in that table; D and trimming were resolved from the DNA. The sample holds some 180,000 clones, around 90% seen once. Germline-derived CDR1 and CDR2 are MGHRA and YSYEKL. V shed 5 bases and J shed 4 bases, with 14 bases lying between them. This CDR3 spans 14 amino acids. This TCR came from a man aged 60-69 years with active or convalescent COVID-19. V gene TRBV4-1 combines with J gene TRBJ2-5, with D maybe TRBD1 (6 bases). The sequencing input was peripheral blood. CDR3 sequence: CASSDRLGAETQYF. The CDR3 region has the DNA TGCGCCAGCAGCGACCGACTGGGGGCAGAGACCCAGTACTTC.